Below are 20 T cell receptor beta chains sequenced from a single sample in a study of T cell changes during pregnancy in multiple sclerosis. TCRdb's table, derived via immunoSEQ multiplex PCR, lists solely in-frame clones and lacks some. Of 70,000 to 80,000 clones listed, 80% to 95% were seen once; the top ten hold less than 0.45%. The sample consisted of CD4+ T cells from peripheral blood mononuclear cells, taken before pregnancy. The receptors derive from a female donor with multiple sclerosis, enrolled in a pregnancy study.

The rearrangement links TRBV30 to TRBJ2-7; 7 bases are a match to TRBD1. From germline, CDR1 is GTSNPN and CDR2 SVGIG (reference sequence). This CDR3 is 13 amino acids long. Trimming cost V 8 bases and J 1 base; bases outside gene matches: 8. The CDR3 DNA reads TGTGCCGCCGACAGGGCTGGTTCCTACGAGCAGTACTTC. Its protein product is CAADRAGSYEQYF.

The chain carries TRBV19 and TRBJ1-6; 10 bases align to TRBD1. The junction had 12 bases not matched to a gene; V was cut back by 7 bases and J by 9 bases. Germline V gene data show CDR1 as LNHDA and CDR2 as SQIVND (reference sequence). This CDR3 comprises 16 residues. The CDR3 nucleotides are TGTGCCAGTACCAAAACCGCCGGGACAGGGGCTTCACCCCTCCACTTT. It specifies CASTKTAGTGASPLHF.

In its sample, this clone was seen once. The V gene is TRBV7-2, the J gene TRBJ2-5; 10 positions agree with TRBD1. The CDR3 loop spans 15 amino acids. J was trimmed by 4 bases and V by 0 bases; bases with no gene match: 2. Germline CDR1 and CDR2: SGHTA and FQGNSA. The CDR3 here is CASSLAGQGSETQYF. The DNA for the CDR3 is TGTGCCAGCAGCTTAGCGGGACAGGGGTCAGAGACCCAGTACTTC.

The chain combines TRBV4-3 with TRBJ1-2; D gene unclear. The CDR3 is 16 residues long. Germline-derived CDR1 and CDR2 are LGHNA and YSLEER. V lost 0 bases and J lost 5, with 16 bases in between. The CDR3 region is CASSQDSSAVLYGYTF. The CDR3 DNA reads TGCGCCAGCAGCCAAGATAGCTCGGCGGTATTATATGGCTACACCTTC.

The V call is TRBV10-3, the J call TRBJ2-2, with 7 nucleotides matching TRBD2. V was clipped by 8 bases and J by 3 bases; unmatched bases: 0. The CDR3 sequence is 12 residues long. CDR1 and CDR2 from the germline V gene are ENHRY and SYGVKD. DNA of the CDR3: TGTGCCATCGGGGGGGACACCGGGGAGCTGTTTTTT. Translated, it gives CAIGGDTGELFF.

This chain joins TRBV10-3 and TRBJ2-1; 13 bases map to TRBD2. The CDR3 consists of 16 residues. With 6 bases clipped from V and 9 bases from J, the junction kept 11 bases outside the gene matches. Germline values: CDR1 ENHRY, CDR2 SYGVKD. The CDR3 DNA follows: TGTGCCATCAGGGATCGAGGACTAGCGGGAGTAAGTGAGCAGTTCTTC. Its protein product is CAIRDRGLAGVSEQFF.

The chain couples TRBV11-1 to TRBJ2-5, with a tentative D call TRBD1 (5 bases). The CDR3 is made up of 13 amino acids. V was shortened by 5 bases and J by 5 bases, with 12 bases between the two germline ends. Germline assignment: CDR1 SGHAT and CDR2 FQDESV (reference sequence). The CDR3 is CASSARVRETQYF. Here the CDR3 DNA reads TGTGCCAGCAGCGCCAGGGTACGGGAGACCCAGTACTTC.

The V call is TRBV15, the J call TRBJ1-1, with 7 nucleotides matching TRBD1. CDR3 size: 15 residues. Germline CDR1 LNHNV, CDR2 YYDKDF (reference sequence). The J segment lost 11 bases and the V segment lost 4 bases, leaving 16 bases of the junction unmatched. The CDR3 protein is CATSTRTGGDAYAFF. The CDR3 DNA sequence: TGTGCCACCAGCACAAGGACAGGTGGGGATGCGTATGCTTTCTTT.

This chain uses TRBV7-9 with TRBJ1-2; 12 positions agree with TRBD1. The CDR3 loop spans 14 amino acids. The J segment lost 2 bases and the V segment lost 5 bases, leaving 0 bases of the junction unmatched. Germline V CDR1 and CDR2: SEHNR, FQNEAQ (reference sequence). The CDR3 DNA follows: TGTGCCAGCAGCGGGACAGGGGGCAACTATGGCTACACCTTC. It codes for CASSGTGGNYGYTF. Combining the CDR3 with reference TRBV7-9 and TRBJ1-2 gives the whole variable domain DTGVSQNPRHKITKRGQNVTFRCDPISEHNRLYWYRQTLGQGPEFLTYFQNEAQLEKSRLLSDRFSAERPKGSFSTLEIQRTEQGDSAMYLCASSGTGGNYGYTFGSGTRLTVV.

The CDR3 here is CASTGDRQYEQYF. DNA of the CDR3: TGTGCCAGTACCGGTGACAGACAGTACGAGCAGTACTTC. The chain has TRBV28 and TRBJ2-7; TRBD1 might be the D (5 bases). V gave up 9 bases and J gave up 4 bases, with 16 bases separating them. This CDR3 has 13 residues. CDR1 is MDHEN, CDR2 SYDVKM, per germline. The full variable domain, with the rest looked up from reference TRBV28 and TRBJ2-7, is DVKVTQSSRYLVKRTGEKVFLECVQDMDHENMFWYRQDPGLGLRLIYFSYDVKMKEKGDIPEGYSVSREKKERFSLILESASTNQTSMYLCASTGDRQYEQYFGPGTRLTVT.

The V call is TRBV15, the J call TRBJ2-5; tentatively, D is TRBD1 (5 bases). This CDR3 spans 15 amino acids. From germline, CDR1 is LNHNV and CDR2 YYDKDF (reference sequence). The V end lost 1 base, the J end lost 2 bases, and 11 bases lay between the germline ends. The CDR3 DNA reads TGTGCCACCAGCAGAGTCGGTCAGGGTCAAGAGACCCAGTACTTC. Protein sequence: CATSRVGQGQETQYF.

The chain combines TRBV6-5 with TRBJ1-1; 7 positions match TRBD1. The V and J ends lost 6 bases and 10 bases, in that order; junction bases with no gene match: 14. In germline, CDR1 is MNHEY, CDR2 SVGAGI. This CDR3 region has 14 residues. This chain's CDR3 is CASSPDRASPLAFF. Written as DNA, the CDR3 is TGTGCCAGCAGCCCCGACAGGGCATCCCCGTTAGCTTTCTTT.

The rearrangement uses TRBV6-6 and TRBJ1-6; tentative D call: TRBD1 (6 bases). Trimming left V 6 bases short and J 10 bases short, with 13 bases between. Germline assignment: CDR1 MNHNY and CDR2 SVGAGI (reference sequence). This CDR3 is 13 amino acids long. CDR3 residues: CASRTQGESPLHF. For the CDR3, the DNA is TGTGCCAGCAGGACACAGGGTGAATCACCCCTCCACTTT.

The CDR3 spells CASSLDEQGVNQPQHF. In DNA, the CDR3 is TGTGCCAGCAGCCTAGACGAACAGGGAGTAAATCAGCCCCAGCATTTT. The chain recombines TRBV7-9 with TRBJ1-5; D possibly corresponds to TRBD1 (6 bases). The CDR3 totals 16 residues. CDR1 SEHNR and CDR2 FQNEAQ come from the germline V gene (reference sequence). Trimming removed 5 bases from V and 4 bases from J, with 18 bases in between.

This rearrangement joins TRBV19 to TRBJ1-2; TRBD1 is a possible D gene (6 bases). Trimming took off 6 bases at V and 2 bases at J, with 10 bases between the two ends. Germline V gene data show CDR1 as LNHDA and CDR2 as SQIVND (reference sequence). The CDR3 consists of 13 residues. CDR3 sequence: CASRNDRNYGYTF. In nucleotides, the CDR3 is TGTGCCAGTAGAAACGACAGGAACTATGGCTACACCTTC.

V gene TRBV5-1 combines with J gene TRBJ2-1; D ambiguous. CDR1 is SGHRS, CDR2 YFSETQ, per germline. V lost 2 bases and J lost 2, with 14 bases in between. This CDR3 spans 16 amino acids. DNA of the CDR3: TGCGCCAGCAGCTTCATAATAGGAGCTCCCTACAATGAGCAGTTCTTC. Translating gives CASSFIIGAPYNEQFF.

The chain couples TRBV6-1 to TRBJ1-6, with 7 bases that match TRBD1. CDR1 and CDR2 (germline): MNHNS, SASEGT. Trimming cost V 3 bases and J 2 bases; bases outside gene matches: 1. The CDR3 totals 15 residues. CDR3 bases: TGTGCCAGCAGTGAGGGGACAGCCTATAATTCACCCCTCCACTTT. Encoded protein: CASSEGTAYNSPLHF.

The rearrangement links TRBV4-2 to TRBJ2-3, with TRBD2 identical over 9 bases. CDR1 and CDR2 (germline): LGHNA, YNFKEQ. The CDR3 is made up of 15 amino acids. Losses at the gene ends were 4 bases for V and 1 base for J; bases not matched to a gene: 3. The CDR3 loop is CASSPASGGTDTQYF. The CDR3 nucleotides read TGTGCCAGCAGCCCGGCTAGCGGGGGCACAGATACGCAGTATTTT.

The V and J genes are TRBV19 and TRBJ1-2; 7 bases align to TRBD1. The V segment lost 1 base and the J segment 4 bases; nucleotides outside the gene matches: 6. Germline V lookup: CDR1 LNHDA, CDR2 SQIVND (reference sequence). CDR3 length: 15 amino acids. For the CDR3, the DNA is TGTGCCAGTAGTATAGCCCATAGACAGGGCTATGGCTACACCTTC. It encodes CASSIAHRQGYGYTF.

The chain recombines TRBV11-3 with TRBJ1-1; 8 nucleotides align to TRBD1. Germline lookup yields CDR1 SGHNT and CDR2 YENEEA. CDR3 length: 15 amino acids. The V segment lost 0 bases and the J segment 6 bases; nucleotides outside the gene matches: 6. Here the CDR3 DNA reads TGTGCCAGCAGCTTAGAAGGGACAGGTTCCCCTGAAGCTTTCTTT. Encoded protein: CASSLEGTGSPEAFF.